What follows is one TCR beta chain and its context. As yet, its antigen is unknown. Repertoires were generated with immunoSEQ multiplex PCR, while TCRdb's copy carries only in-frame clones and drops some. The data hold about 120,000 clones, with roughly 91% observed a single time. This record comes from a study of T cell responses to AZD1222 COVID-19 vaccine. Study results and limitations: Sampling captured repertoires only after the peak T cell response. White British ancestry dominated among donors, who included more females, and clonal diversity was possibly underestimated.

The CDR3 is made up of 12 amino acids. The germline V and J ends were trimmed by 8 bases and 4 bases, with 12 bases remaining between them. CDR1 and CDR2 (germline): SGHVS, FQNEAQ. This receptor was identified in an adult who received the AZD1222 COVID-19 vaccine. The chain combines TRBV7-8 with TRBJ2-7; weak D call: TRBD2 (5 bases). The specimen comprised peripheral blood, sampled 28 days after the second AZD1222 dose. DNA of the CDR3: TGTGCCAGCCTCCGGGGTGGGTACGAGCAGTACTTC. Its protein product is CASLRGGYEQYF. Looking up the rest from reference TRBV7-8 and TRBJ2-7 gives the full variable domain: GAGVSQSPRYKVAKRGQDVALRCDPISGHVSLFWYQQALGQGPEFLTYFQNEAQLDKSGLPSDRFFAERPEGSVSTLKIQRTQQEDSAVYLCASLRGGYEQYFGPGTRLTVT.